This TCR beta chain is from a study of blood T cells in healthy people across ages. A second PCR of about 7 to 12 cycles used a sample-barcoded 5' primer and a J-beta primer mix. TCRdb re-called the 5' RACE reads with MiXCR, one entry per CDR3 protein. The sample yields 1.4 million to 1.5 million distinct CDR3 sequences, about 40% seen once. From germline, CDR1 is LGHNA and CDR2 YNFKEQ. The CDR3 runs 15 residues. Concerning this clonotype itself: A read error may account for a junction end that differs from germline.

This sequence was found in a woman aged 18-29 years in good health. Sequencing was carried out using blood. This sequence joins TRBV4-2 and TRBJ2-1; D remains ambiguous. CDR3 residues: CASSQDSAAYNEQFF. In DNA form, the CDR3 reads TGTGCCAGCAGCCAAGATTCGGCCGCTTACAATGAACAGTTCTTC.